One and the same sample provided the 28 T cell receptor beta chains below, sequenced in a study of CD8 T cells in Susac syndrome. cDNA came from about 0.5 to 1 ug RNA primed by random hexamers. MiXCR, run by TCRdb on the immunoSEQ multiplex PCR reads, gives a single entry per CDR3 protein. This table holds hundreds of thousands of distinct CDR3 sequences, 93% found once. The specimen sequenced was CD4+ T cells from PBMCs. The receptors originated from a human donor with multiple sclerosis.

The chain recombines TRBV20-1 with TRBJ2-7, with 7 bases fitting TRBD2. Trimming cost V 5 bases and J 2 bases; bases outside gene matches: 9. The germline V gene encodes CDR1 DFQATT and CDR2 SNEGSKA (reference sequence). The CDR3 is 14 residues long. The CDR3: CSASEGRAPYEQYF. The CDR3 coding sequence is TGCAGTGCTTCCGAGGGGAGGGCCCCCTACGAGCAGTACTTC.

The chain links TRBV6-2 or TRBV6-3 to TRBJ2-1; D perhaps matches TRBD2 (6 bases). The length of the CDR3 is 15 residues. Per the germline V gene, CDR1 is MNHEY and CDR2 is SVGEGT. Trimming pared 2 bases from V and 7 bases from J, leaving 15 bases between. DNA for the CDR3: TGTGCCAGCAGTTACAGCGGAGGAGGAGGGAATGAGCAGTTCTTC. It specifies CASSYSGGGGNEQFF.

Here the CDR3 DNA reads TGCGCCAGCAGCCAAGGAGGTAGTAGGAACAATGAGCAGTTCTTC. Its translation is CASSQGGSRNNEQFF. The rearrangement uses TRBV4-1 and TRBJ2-1; no firm D call. Trimming took off 1 base at V and 5 bases at J, with 12 bases between the two ends. Germline V gene sequence: CDR1 MGHRA, CDR2 YSYEKL. This CDR3 spans 15 amino acids.

This chain connects TRBV20-1 to TRBJ2-7, with TRBD2 matching over 8 bases. CDR3 size: 14 residues. With 6 bases clipped from V and 7 bases from J, the junction kept 14 bases outside the gene matches. Looked up from germline, CDR1 is DFQATT and CDR2 is SNEGSKA (reference sequence). The CDR3 DNA is TGCAGTGCCTCAGTTCGAGGACTAGCAGGGGAGCAGTACGTC. It encodes CSASVRGLAGEQYV.

The chain couples TRBV5-6 to TRBJ1-2; TRBD1 matches at 10 bases. This CDR3 spans 17 amino acids. V was pared by 5 bases and J by 1 base, with 11 bases of the junction left unmatched. Germline CDR1 reads SGHDT; CDR2 reads YYEEEE. CDR3 sequence: CASRRTGQGTYNYGYTF. In DNA form, the CDR3 reads TGTGCCAGCAGAAGAACGGGACAGGGGACATATAACTATGGCTACACCTTC.

V usage is TRBV9 and J usage is TRBJ2-1, with D unclear. There are 12 residues in the CDR3. Germline V CDR1 and CDR2: SGDLS, YYNGEE. Trimming cost V 3 bases and J 6 bases, with 7 bases left between them. As DNA, the CDR3 is TGTGCCAGCAGCGGAGGCGCCAATGAGCAGTTCTTC. This gives the protein CASSGGANEQFF. Based on the CDR3 plus reference TRBV9 and TRBJ2-1, the full variable domain is DSGVTQTPKHLITATGQRVTLRCSPRSGDLSVYWYQQSLDQGLQFLIQYYNGEERAKGNILERFSAQQFPDLHSELNLSSLELGDSALYFCASSGGANEQFFGPGTRLTVL.

V gene TRBV19 combines with J gene TRBJ1-4; the match to TRBD1 covers 7 bases. V was pared by 7 bases and J by 4 bases, with 15 bases of the junction left unmatched. The CDR3 sequence is 17 residues long. Germline CDR1 reads LNHDA; CDR2 reads SQIVND (reference sequence). The CDR3 nucleotides read TGTGCCAGTACCCCAGGGGGGCGTATGGCCGGTAATGAAAAACTGTTTTTT. Translation gives CASTPGGRMAGNEKLFF.

The chain has TRBV6-5 and TRBJ2-1, with 7 nucleotides matching TRBD2. The CDR3 has 15 amino acids. Trimming at V came to 5 bases and at J to 8 bases, leaving 12 bases not matched to a gene. Germline CDR1 reads MNHEY; CDR2 reads SVGAGI. The CDR3 sequence: CASSTFGGGRYEQFF. DNA for the CDR3: TGTGCCAGCAGTACGTTCGGCGGGGGTCGGTATGAGCAGTTCTTC.

The chain joins TRBV3-1 to TRBJ1-5; D is unresolved. Germline V gene sequence: CDR1 LGHDT, CDR2 YNNKEL (reference sequence). V was clipped by 4 bases and J by 0 bases, with 7 bases between them. This CDR3 is 14 amino acids long. Here the CDR3 DNA reads TGTGCCAGCAGCCCCGCGGATAGCAATCAGCCCCAGCATTTT. Protein: CASSPADSNQPQHF.

The chain links TRBV15 to TRBJ1-4; TRBD1 matches 11 bases. Germline-derived CDR1 and CDR2 are LNHNV and YYDKDF (reference sequence). The CDR3 sequence is 16 residues long. V was pared by 0 bases and J by 8 bases, with 5 bases of the junction left unmatched. The CDR3 DNA sequence: TGTGCCACCAGCAGAGATCATGGGACAGGGGGGGAAAAACTGTTTTTT. Its protein is CATSRDHGTGGEKLFF.

A remark on this clonotype: Germline and junction disagree at one end, which may indicate a read error. V usage is TRBV2 and J usage is TRBJ1-1; no reliable D call. From germline, CDR1 is SNHLY and CDR2 FYNNEI. This CDR3 spans 13 amino acids. The CDR3 loop reads CASAYRRNTEAFF. The CDR3 DNA sequence: TGTGCCAGTGCGTATCGACGGAACACTGAAGCCTTCTTT.

The table lists this clonotype with a few counts. The rearrangement joins TRBV24-1 to TRBJ1-5; D is undetermined. CDR3 length: 12 amino acids. The germline V and J ends were trimmed by 4 bases and 4 bases, with 4 bases remaining between them. Germline-derived CDR1 and CDR2 are KGHDR and SFDVKD. DNA for the CDR3: TGTGCCACCAGTGAGGGGAATCAGCCCCAGCATTTT. Residues: CATSEGNQPQHF.

J is TRBJ2-1 and V is TRBV7-6; the D gene could be TRBD1 or TRBD2 (5 bases each). The CDR3 spans 12 residues. Germline V gene lookup returns CDR1 SGHVS and CDR2 FNYEAQ. Trimming stripped 8 bases from V and 8 bases from J, with 13 bases between. CDR3 sequence: CASGTPQDEQFF. The DNA of the CDR3 is TGTGCCAGCGGGACCCCCCAGGATGAGCAGTTCTTC.

The chain links TRBV13 to TRBJ1-1; the D is unclear. The CDR3 consists of 15 residues. The germline V gene encodes CDR1 PRHDT and CDR2 FYEKMQ (reference sequence). Trimming left V 2 bases short and J 7 bases short, with 17 bases between. This CDR3 reads CASSLQVQVPHEAFF. DNA of the CDR3: TGTGCCAGCAGCTTACAGGTCCAGGTTCCACATGAAGCTTTCTTT.

The chain uses TRBV9 and TRBJ1-4, with 7 bases that match TRBD1. The length of the CDR3 is 16 residues. Germline V gene lookup returns CDR1 SGDLS and CDR2 YYNGEE. V shed 4 bases, J shed 8 bases, and the junction held 14 bases outside the gene matches. CDR3 protein: CASSLDGTARGEKLFF. CDR3 nucleotides: TGTGCCAGCAGCCTTGACGGGACAGCGAGAGGAGAAAAACTGTTTTTT.

The table lists this clonotype with a count of one. The rearrangement uses TRBV18 and TRBJ2-7; 10 nucleotides agree with TRBD1. V was clipped by 3 bases and J by 7 bases; unmatched bases: 12. This CDR3 comprises 16 residues. Germline V gene data show CDR1 as KGHSH and CDR2 as LQKENI. CDR3 protein: CASSPLRDRGPREQYF. In DNA, the CDR3 is TGTGCCAGCTCACCGCTCCGGGACAGGGGCCCCCGGGAGCAGTACTTC. Drawing the rest from reference TRBV18 and TRBJ2-7, the complete variable domain is NAGVMQNPRHLVRRRGQEARLRCSPMKGHSHVYWYRQLPEEGLKFMVYLQKENIIDESGMPKERFSAEFPKEGPSILRIQQVVRGDSAAYFCASSPLRDRGPREQYFGPGTRLTVT.

The V gene is TRBV29-1, the J gene TRBJ2-2; D is possibly TRBD2 (5 bases). The CDR3 length is 13 residues. Germline V gene data show CDR1 as SQVTM and CDR2 as ANQGSEA. Trimming cost V 7 bases and J 5 bases, with 14 bases left between them. The CDR3 DNA is TGCAGCGCTGCGACGCGACTAACCGGGGAGCTGTTTTTT. Its translation: CSAATRLTGELFF.

The chain has TRBV5-4 and TRBJ2-1; 9 nucleotides match TRBD1. Trimming took 8 bases from V and 7 from J; bases not matched to a gene: 4. Germline V gives CDR1 SGHNT, CDR2 YYREEE (reference sequence). The CDR3 is made up of 12 amino acids. CDR3 sequence reads: CASRGTGNEQFF. DNA for the CDR3: TGTGCCAGTAGAGGGACAGGGAATGAGCAGTTCTTC. Drawing the rest from reference TRBV5-4 and TRBJ2-1, the complete variable domain is ETGVTQSPTHLIKTRGQQVTLRCSSQSGHNTVSWYQQALGQGPQFIFQYYREEENGRGNFPPRFSGLQFPNYSSELNVNALELDDSALYLCASRGTGNEQFFGPGTRLTVL.

The chain couples TRBV19 to TRBJ1-6; tentative D call: TRBD1 (5 bases). Trimming shortened V by 3 bases and J by 0 bases, and 6 bases separated the two germline ends. The CDR3 is 15 residues long. Per germline, CDR1 LNHDA and CDR2 SQIVND (reference sequence). The CDR3 DNA follows: TGTGCCAGTAGTATCGACAGCTCCTATAATTCACCCCTCCACTTT. It translates to CASSIDSSYNSPLHF.

The chain combines TRBV24-1 with TRBJ2-1; possibly TRBD2 for D (5 bases). This CDR3 comprises 13 residues. Trimming pared 10 bases from V and 5 bases from J, leaving 14 bases between. Germline V CDR1 and CDR2: KGHDR, SFDVKD. The CDR3 DNA reads as TGTGCCACTAGCGTCGGGCTGGACAATGAGCAGTTCTTC. Its translation is CATSVGLDNEQFF.

The chain is built from TRBV19 and TRBJ1-1; 8 bases are shared with TRBD1. The CDR3 has 14 residues. The J segment lost 0 bases and the V segment lost 9 bases, leaving 6 bases of the junction unmatched. Germline V gene data show CDR1 as LNHDA and CDR2 as SQIVND (reference sequence). CDR3 sequence reads: CASKKGQVNTEAFF. The CDR3 nucleotides are TGTGCCAGCAAAAAGGGACAGGTGAACACTGAAGCTTTCTTT. The full variable domain, in which reference TRBV19 and TRBJ1-1 provide the parts outside the CDR3, is DGGITQSPKYLFRKEGQNVTLSCEQNLNHDAMYWYRQDPGQGLRLIYYSQIVNDFQKGDIAEGYSVSREKKESFPLTVTSAQKNPTAFYLCASKKGQVNTEAFFGQGTRLTVV.

This chain connects TRBV4-1 to TRBJ2-4; the match to TRBD2 covers 7 bases. The CDR3 covers 17 residues. From germline, CDR1 is MGHRA and CDR2 YSYEKL. V was pared by 4 bases and J by 1 base, with 10 bases of the junction left unmatched. The CDR3 spells CASSLLLGRGAKNIQYF. The CDR3 coding sequence is TGCGCCAGCAGCCTTCTCCTTGGGCGGGGGGCCAAAAACATTCAGTACTTC.

The chain employs TRBV13 and TRBJ2-3; D gene uncertain. Germline CDR1 reads PRHDT; CDR2 reads FYEKMQ (reference sequence). Deletions cut 5 bases from V and 5 bases from J, with 11 bases between. CDR3 length: 13 amino acids. CDR3 DNA: TGTGCCAGCAGCCTCCCCCTCGGAGATACGCAGTATTTT. Amino acid sequence: CASSLPLGDTQYF. Full variable domain (outside the CDR3, taken from reference TRBV13 and TRBJ2-3): AAGVIQSPRHLIKEKRETATLKCYPIPRHDTVYWYQQGPGQDPQFLISFYEKMQSDKGSIPDRFSAQQFSDYHSELNMSSLELGDSALYFCASSLPLGDTQYFGPGTRLTVL.

J is TRBJ2-6 and V is TRBV29-1; no definite D call. The CDR3 loop spans 14 amino acids. Trimming shortened V by 3 bases and J by 4 bases, and 10 bases separated the two germline ends. Germline assignment: CDR1 SQVTM and CDR2 ANQGSEA. CDR3 amino acids: CSVDSPPGANVLTF. The CDR3 coding sequence is TGCAGCGTTGACTCTCCGCCCGGGGCCAACGTCCTGACTTTC.

The V and J genes are TRBV11-3 and TRBJ2-1, with D possibly matching TRBD2 (6 bases). Per the germline V gene, CDR1 is SGHNT and CDR2 is YENEEA. The CDR3 has 16 residues. Trimming cost V 6 bases and J 4 bases, with 19 bases left between them. The CDR3 DNA sequence: TGTGCCAGCAGTCCAGGTGGTAGCGGACTGTACAATGAGCAGTTCTTC. Translated: CASSPGGSGLYNEQFF.

J is TRBJ2-7 and V is TRBV7-9; unclear D gene. The CDR3 has 13 amino acids. Germline values: CDR1 SEHNR, CDR2 FQNEAQ (reference sequence). V was pared by 3 bases and J by 7 bases, with 13 bases between. The CDR3 sequence: CASSLGQTAEQYV. The CDR3 bases are TGTGCCAGCAGCTTGGGCCAAACAGCAGAGCAGTACGTC.

This chain links TRBV20-1 with TRBJ1-5; the D gene is possibly TRBD1 (5 bases). V lost 5 bases and J lost 3, with 8 bases in between. Germline CDR1 is DFQATT and CDR2 is SNEGSKA (reference sequence). The CDR3 sequence is 12 residues long. CDR3 in amino acids: CSASGPNQPQHF. The CDR3 DNA sequence: TGCAGTGCTTCAGGGCCCAATCAGCCCCAGCATTTT.

Only one count was recorded for this clonotype. The V and J genes are TRBV5-1 and TRBJ2-7; D possibly corresponds to TRBD2 (6 bases). V lost 4 bases and J lost 3, with 14 bases in between. Germline V gene data show CDR1 as SGHRS and CDR2 as YFSETQ. CDR3 size: 14 residues. Here the CDR3 DNA reads TGCGCCAGCAGCCCACGGGGGTCCGTCTACGAGCAGTACTTC. It encodes CASSPRGSVYEQYF.